This TCR beta chain originates from a study of cytomegalovirus exposure and HLA in healthy donors. V was clipped by 0 bases and J by 10 bases, with 9 bases between them. CDR3 length: 12 residues. CDR1 SGHNT and CDR2 YYREEE come from the germline V gene (reference sequence). With 60 Vbeta and 13 Jbeta primers, the PCR was carried out. Produced via immunoSEQ multiplex PCR; TCRdb's table is partial and in-frame only. Of roughly 130,000 clones listed, about 66% are singletons. Turning to this clone: Antigen unknown.

Whole-study findings and limits: A later analysis reported that several of the most significant clusters appeared to be linked to common viral pathogens, among them Epstein-Barr virus.

The TCR sequence derives from a man between 25 and 39 years old in good health and CMV-seropositive. The sequenced sample was PBMCs. This chain connects TRBV5-4 to TRBJ2-3, with D maybe TRBD2 (6 bases). CDR3: CASSLGEAAQYF. In DNA, the CDR3 is TGTGCCAGCAGCTTGGGGGAGGCTGCGCAGTATTTT.